Listed here are 21 T cell receptor beta chains from one sample, sequenced in a study of T cells in Graves' hyperthyroidism and ophthalmopathy. The source material, RNA transcripts, was used to amplify TCR beta CDR3 regions. The HTBI primer set was used in a first-round RT-PCR of the TCR CDR3. MiXCR, applied by TCRdb to the multiplex PCR reads, yields one record per CDR3 protein. The data hold about 480,000 distinct CDR3 sequences, with around 22% observed a single time. Sequenced material: blood. Receptors originate from a woman younger than 45 with Graves' ophthalmopathy.

This clonotype was seen repeatedly, ten times or more. V and J are TRBV6-1 and TRBJ1-1; 7 bases are a match to TRBD1. V gave up 6 bases and J gave up 7 bases; unmatched junction bases: 5. This CDR3 has 12 amino acids. CDR1 MNHNS and CDR2 SASEGT come from the germline V gene. CDR3 DNA sequence: TGTGCCAGCAGAGAGACAGGGATTGAAGCTTTCTTT. Translating it yields CASRETGIEAFF.

This clonotype was recorded a few times. The genes are TRBV3-1 and TRBJ2-7, with D unclear. Germline-derived CDR1 and CDR2 are LGHDT and YNNKEL (reference sequence). The V end was cut by 0 bases, the J end by 2 bases, with 11 bases between. The CDR3 sequence is 15 residues long. CDR3 in amino acids: CASSQDPRGPYEQYF. The CDR3, as DNA: TGTGCCAGCAGCCAAGATCCCCGTGGGCCCTACGAGCAGTACTTC.

This clonotype was counted ten times or more. The chain uses TRBV24-1 and TRBJ2-2; D not resolved. With 5 bases removed from V and 7 bases from J, the gap between germline ends came to 19 bases. Looked up from germline, CDR1 is KGHDR and CDR2 is SFDVKD. The CDR3 extends over 16 amino acids. In nucleotides, the CDR3 is TGTGCCACCAGTGCCTCCGATATGCTGGCCTTCGGGGAGCTGTTTTTT. Amino acids: CATSASDMLAFGELFF.

At least ten counts were recorded for this clonotype. The chain couples TRBV7-9 to TRBJ1-2; possible D gene TRBD1, 5 bases. The V gene's germline CDR1 is SEHNR and CDR2 FQNEAQ (reference sequence). This CDR3 has 17 amino acids. Deletions cut 5 bases from V and 0 bases from J, with 19 bases between. CDR3 sequence (DNA): TGTGCCAGCAGCCCCGCCCCAGGGTACGGGTCTAACTATGGCTACACCTTC. It yields the protein CASSPAPGYGSNYGYTF.

This clonotype occurred many times. V is TRBV11-2 and J is TRBJ2-7, with TRBD1 matching over 7 bases. The CDR3 contains 16 residues. Losses at the gene ends were 7 bases for V and 3 bases for J; bases not matched to a gene: 15. From germline, CDR1 is SGHAT and CDR2 FQNNGV. The CDR3 loop reads CASTTIKDRSIYEQYF. The CDR3 region has the DNA TGTGCCAGCACCACCATAAAGGACAGGTCCATCTACGAGCAGTACTTC. Full variable domain (missing parts from reference TRBV11-2 and TRBJ2-7): EAGVAQSPRYKIIEKRQSVAFWCNPISGHATLYWYQQILGQGPKLLIQFQNNGVVDDSQLPKDRFSAERLKGVDSTLKIQPAKLEDSAVYLCASTTIKDRSIYEQYFGPGTRLTVT.

In its sample, this clonotype was seen many times. The junction departs from germline at one end; a sequencing error may be responsible. The rearrangement links TRBV20-1 to TRBJ2-7, with TRBD1 as a possible D gene (6 bases). CDR3 size: 13 residues. Germline V gene sequence: CDR1 DFQATT, CDR2 SNEGSKA (reference sequence). This CDR3 is CSARDSSSYGQYF. CDR3 nucleotide sequence: TGCAGTGCTAGGGACAGTAGCTCCTACGGGCAGTACTTC.

This clonotype came up many times. V usage is TRBV2 and J usage is TRBJ1-5; a weak D match, TRBD1 (5 bases). The V and J ends lost 6 bases and 5 bases respectively, with 11 bases between them. The CDR3 runs 13 residues. CDR1 and CDR2 from the germline V gene are SNHLY and FYNNEI. CDR3 in amino acids: CASRRWGDQPQHF. CDR3 DNA sequence: TGTGCCAGCAGAAGGTGGGGCGATCAGCCCCAGCATTTT.

In its sample, this clonotype was seen many times. The V call is TRBV6-5, the J call TRBJ1-1; D gene ambiguous. Germline CDR1 reads MNHEY; CDR2 reads SVGAGI. V gave up 3 bases and J gave up 0 bases, with 8 bases separating them. The CDR3 contains 14 residues. The CDR3 bases are TGTGCCAGCAGTTATTTAAAGGTGAACACTGAAGCTTTCTTT. This translates into CASSYLKVNTEAFF.

This clonotype was counted many times. This sequence joins TRBV20-1 and TRBJ2-7, with TRBD2 as a possible D gene (6 bases). This CDR3 comprises 15 residues. CDR1 DFQATT and CDR2 SNEGSKA come from the germline V gene (reference sequence). Trimming cost V 1 base and J 0 bases, with 13 bases left between them. The CDR3 region is CSARVGTRTSYEQYF. The CDR3 DNA reads TGCAGTGCTAGAGTCGGGACTCGGACCTCCTACGAGCAGTACTTC.

This clonotype was detected ten times or more. The chain recombines TRBV5-1 with TRBJ2-7; TRBD1 or TRBD2 may be the D gene (6 bases each). Trimming cost V 2 bases and J 7 bases, with 19 bases left between them. This CDR3 comprises 15 residues. CDR1 and CDR2 from the germline V gene are SGHRS and YFSETQ. The CDR3 bases are TGCGCCAGCAGCTTAGGGAGGACAGCCTTGGGGGAGCAGTACTTC. Encoded protein: CASSLGRTALGEQYF. The full variable domain, with the rest looked up from reference TRBV5-1 and TRBJ2-7, is KAGVTQTPRYLIKTRGQQVTLSCSPISGHRSVSWYQQTPGQGLQFLFEYFSETQRNKGNFPGRFSGRQFSNSRSEMNVSTLELGDSALYLCASSLGRTALGEQYFGPGTRLTVT.

A remark on this clonotype: The junction shows a germline mismatch at one end, possibly a read error. V and J are TRBV30 and TRBJ2-5; 8 bases align to TRBD2. Germline assignment: CDR1 GTSNPN and CDR2 SVGIG (reference sequence). The CDR3 is 14 residues long. CDR3 DNA: TGTGCCTGGACCTCCGGGGGGGCGCAAGAGACCCAGCACTTC. This codes for CAWTSGGAQETQHF.

There are many counts of this clonotype. A junction end diverges from the germline sequence, so it may reflect a read error. The chain is built from TRBV7-9 and TRBJ1-1, with D possibly matching TRBD1 (5 bases). This CDR3 spans 15 amino acids. In germline, CDR1 is SEHNR, CDR2 FQNEAQ (reference sequence). CDR3 DNA: TGTGCCAACAGCTTATCCGGGGGAAGGGCCGAGGGAGCTTTCTTT. Protein product: CANSLSGGRAEGAFF.

The J gene is TRBJ1-2, the V gene TRBV3-1, with 7 bases lining up with TRBD1. Per the germline V gene, CDR1 is LGHDT and CDR2 is YNNKEL (reference sequence). This CDR3 is 14 amino acids long. Losses at the gene ends were 5 bases for V and 4 bases for J; bases not matched to a gene: 7. CDR3 residues: CASSARDSFYGYTF. The CDR3 region has the DNA TGTGCCAGCAGCGCACGGGACAGTTTCTATGGCTACACCTTC. Based on the CDR3 plus reference TRBV3-1 and TRBJ1-2, the full variable domain is DTAVSQTPKYLVTQMGNDKSIKCEQNLGHDTMYWYKQDSKKFLKIMFSYNNKELIINETVPNRFSPKSPDKAHLNLHINSLELGDSAVYFCASSARDSFYGYTFGSGTRLTVV.

There are many counts of this clonotype. The chain joins TRBV5-1 to TRBJ2-7; tentatively, D is TRBD1 or TRBD2 (5 bases each). Per germline, CDR1 SGHRS and CDR2 YFSETQ. V lost 1 base and J lost 11, with 19 bases in between. This CDR3 is 14 amino acids long. DNA of the CDR3: TGCGCCAGCAGCTTGATACGGGACCCACATAACAAGTACTTC. It yields the protein CASSLIRDPHNKYF. Combining the CDR3 with reference TRBV5-1 and TRBJ2-7 gives the whole variable domain KAGVTQTPRYLIKTRGQQVTLSCSPISGHRSVSWYQQTPGQGLQFLFEYFSETQRNKGNFPGRFSGRQFSNSRSEMNVSTLELGDSALYLCASSLIRDPHNKYFGPGTRLTVT.

This clonotype was observed a handful of times. The V call is TRBV11-2, the J call TRBJ2-2; 10 positions agree with TRBD1. The CDR3 length is 17 residues. Germline CDR1 SGHAT, CDR2 FQNNGV. V lost 3 bases, J lost 6 bases, and 10 bases stayed unmatched. The CDR3 DNA reads as TGTGCCAGCAGCTTTTCCCCGGACAGGGGGTCGTCCGGGGAGCTGTTTTTT. Translation: CASSFSPDRGSSGELFF.

The V gene is TRBV6-2 or TRBV6-3, the J gene TRBJ1-5; possible D gene TRBD1, 5 bases. Germline lookup yields CDR1 MNHEY and CDR2 SVGEGT. Trimming shortened V by 7 bases and J by 1 base, and 11 bases separated the two germline ends. The CDR3 is 14 amino acids. CDR3 region: CASKTGGSNQPQHF. In DNA, the CDR3 is TGTGCCAGCAAAACAGGAGGAAGCAATCAGCCCCAGCATTTT.

The V gene is TRBV28, the J gene TRBJ1-5; D perhaps matches TRBD1 (6 bases). The ends were cut back, 6 bases at V and 5 bases at J, with 14 bases in the middle. CDR1 and CDR2 (germline): MDHEN, SYDVKM. The CDR3 is 14 residues long. Here the CDR3 reads CASSPGTFYQPQHF. The CDR3 bases are TGTGCCAGCAGCCCCGGGACATTCTATCAGCCCCAGCATTTT.

This clonotype was picked up many times. The V gene is TRBV7-2, the J gene TRBJ1-1, with D hard to call. Looked up from germline, CDR1 is SGHTA and CDR2 is FQGNSA. The V gene lost 4 bases and the J gene lost 0 bases, with 6 bases spanning the gap. The CDR3 loop spans 13 amino acids. CDR3 loop: CASSSPVNTEAFF. CDR3 in DNA: TGTGCCAGCAGCTCTCCAGTGAACACTGAAGCTTTCTTT.

V usage is TRBV5-5 and J usage is TRBJ2-2; the D gene is possibly TRBD1 (5 bases). Germline V gives CDR1 SGHKS, CDR2 YYEKEE (reference sequence). The V and J ends lost 0 bases and 4 bases respectively, with 10 bases between them. The CDR3 runs to 15 residues. CDR3 nucleotides: TGTGCCAGCAGCTTGGCCAGGGCCCTCACCGGGGAGCTGTTTTTT. It encodes CASSLARALTGELFF.

This clonotype was counted many times. V is TRBV28 and J is TRBJ2-7; D gene uncertain. Trimming took 3 bases from V and 6 from J, leaving 9 bases between them. Germline CDR1 reads MDHEN; CDR2 reads SYDVKM. The CDR3 length is 12 residues. CDR3 loop: CASSLARTEQYF. For the CDR3, the DNA is TGTGCCAGCAGTTTGGCCCGTACCGAGCAGTACTTC.

This clonotype appeared many times. This rearrangement joins TRBV6-1 to TRBJ1-2; 10 nucleotides match TRBD1. Germline V gene lookup returns CDR1 MNHNS and CDR2 SASEGT. The CDR3 sequence is 14 residues long. After removal of 6 bases from V and 3 bases from J, the junction contained 4 bases not matched to a gene. The CDR3 protein is CASRRQGADYGYTF. The DNA for the CDR3 is TGTGCCAGCAGGCGACAGGGGGCGGACTATGGCTACACCTTC.